These 2 T cell receptor beta chains were sequenced from one sample in a study of T-cell reconstitution after alpha-beta-depleted transplantation in children. Construction of the TCRbeta library involved unique molecular identifiers. MiXCR, applied by TCRdb to the PCR reads, yields one record per CDR3 protein. The sample holds about 460,000 distinct CDR3 sequences, about an eighth seen once. Sequencing used PBMCs, mostly from graft donor cells, obtained 180 days after TCRalphabeta/CD19-depleted stem cell transplant. The receptors derive from a female patient aged 2-10 years who had a stem cell transplant for aplastic anemia, so the T cells may come from the graft donor.

This clonotype was observed a handful of times. V gene TRBV11-2 combines with J gene TRBJ1-5; D unresolved. V was cut by 1 base and J by 5 bases, with 6 bases left in between. In germline, CDR1 is SGHAT, CDR2 FQNNGV. CDR3 length: 13 amino acids. CDR3 in amino acids: CASSLVPHQPQHF. CDR3 nucleotides: TGTGCCAGCAGCTTAGTGCCTCATCAGCCCCAGCATTTT.

This clonotype was seen only a few times. The chain couples TRBV4-3 to TRBJ2-2, with D unclear. Germline V lookup: CDR1 LGHNA, CDR2 YSLEER. The CDR3 covers 17 residues. V was pared by 2 bases and J by 6 bases, with 19 bases between. CDR3 DNA sequence: TGCGCCAGCAGCCAAAGTTTAGGGCGATTACATCCCGGGGAGCTGTTTTTT. This sequence encodes CASSQSLGRLHPGELFF.